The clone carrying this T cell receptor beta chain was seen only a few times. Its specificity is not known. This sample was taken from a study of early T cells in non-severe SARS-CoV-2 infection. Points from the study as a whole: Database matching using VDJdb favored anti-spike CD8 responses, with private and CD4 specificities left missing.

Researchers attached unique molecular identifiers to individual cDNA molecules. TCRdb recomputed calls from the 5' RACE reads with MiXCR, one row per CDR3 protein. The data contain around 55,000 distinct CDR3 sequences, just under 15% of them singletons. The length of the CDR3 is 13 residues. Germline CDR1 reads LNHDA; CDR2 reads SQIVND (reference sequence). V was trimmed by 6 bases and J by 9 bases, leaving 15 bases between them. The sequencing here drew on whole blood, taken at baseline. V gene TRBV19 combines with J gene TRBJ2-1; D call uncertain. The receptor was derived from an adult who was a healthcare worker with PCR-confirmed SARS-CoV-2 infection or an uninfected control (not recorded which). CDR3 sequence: CASSNTWVTEQFF. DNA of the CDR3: TGTGCCAGTAGCAACACGTGGGTCACTGAGCAGTTCTTC.